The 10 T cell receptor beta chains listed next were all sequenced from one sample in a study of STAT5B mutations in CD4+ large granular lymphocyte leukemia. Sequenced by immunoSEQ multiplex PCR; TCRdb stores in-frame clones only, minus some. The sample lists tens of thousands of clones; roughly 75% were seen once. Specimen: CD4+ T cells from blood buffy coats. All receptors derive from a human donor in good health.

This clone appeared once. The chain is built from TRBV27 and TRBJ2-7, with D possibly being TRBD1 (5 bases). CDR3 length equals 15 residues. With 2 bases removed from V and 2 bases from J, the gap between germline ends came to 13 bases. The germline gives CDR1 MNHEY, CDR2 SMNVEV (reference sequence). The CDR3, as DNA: TGTGCCAGCAGTTTAGGCATGACAGTCACCTACGAGCAGTACTTC. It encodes CASSLGMTVTYEQYF.

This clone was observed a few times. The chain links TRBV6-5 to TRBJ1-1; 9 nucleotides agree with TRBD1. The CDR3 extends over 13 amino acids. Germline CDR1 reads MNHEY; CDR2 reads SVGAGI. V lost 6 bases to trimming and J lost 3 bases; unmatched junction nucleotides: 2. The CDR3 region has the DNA TGTGCCAGCAGCCGGACAGGGGACACTGAAGCTTTCTTT. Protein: CASSRTGDTEAFF.

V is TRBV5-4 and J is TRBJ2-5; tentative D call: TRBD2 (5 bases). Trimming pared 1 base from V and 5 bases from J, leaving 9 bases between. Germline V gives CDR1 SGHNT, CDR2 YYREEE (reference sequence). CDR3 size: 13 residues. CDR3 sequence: CASSLSGGETQYF. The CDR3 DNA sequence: TGTGCCAGCAGCTTGAGCGGCGGGGAGACCCAGTACTTC.

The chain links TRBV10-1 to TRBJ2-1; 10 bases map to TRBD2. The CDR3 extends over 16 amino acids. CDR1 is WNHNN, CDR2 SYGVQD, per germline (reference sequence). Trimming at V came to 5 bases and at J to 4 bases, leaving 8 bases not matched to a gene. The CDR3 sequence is CASSPRLAGRYNEQFF. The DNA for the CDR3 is TGCGCCAGCAGTCCTAGACTAGCGGGTAGGTACAATGAGCAGTTCTTC.

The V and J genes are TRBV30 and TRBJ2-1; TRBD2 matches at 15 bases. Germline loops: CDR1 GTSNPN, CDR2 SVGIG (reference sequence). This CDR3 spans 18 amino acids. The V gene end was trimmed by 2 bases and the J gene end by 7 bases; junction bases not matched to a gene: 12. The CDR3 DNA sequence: TGTGCCTGGAGTCTTAATCCCGGGACTAGCGGGAGGTTGAATGAGCAGTTCTTC. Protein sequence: CAWSLNPGTSGRLNEQFF.

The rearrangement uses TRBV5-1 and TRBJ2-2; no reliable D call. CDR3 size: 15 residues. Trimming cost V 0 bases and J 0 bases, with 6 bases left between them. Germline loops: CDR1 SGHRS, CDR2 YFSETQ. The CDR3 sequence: CASSLAVSNTGELFF. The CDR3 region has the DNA TGCGCCAGCAGCTTGGCAGTATCGAACACCGGGGAGCTGTTTTTT.

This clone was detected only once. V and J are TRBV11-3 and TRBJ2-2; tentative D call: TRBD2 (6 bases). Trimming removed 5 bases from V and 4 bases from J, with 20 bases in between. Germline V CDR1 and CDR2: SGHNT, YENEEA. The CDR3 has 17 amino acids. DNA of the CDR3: TGTGCCAGCAGCGCGGGATTCGAAGGGCAAGGCACCGGGGAGCTGTTTTTT. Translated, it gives CASSAGFEGQGTGELFF.

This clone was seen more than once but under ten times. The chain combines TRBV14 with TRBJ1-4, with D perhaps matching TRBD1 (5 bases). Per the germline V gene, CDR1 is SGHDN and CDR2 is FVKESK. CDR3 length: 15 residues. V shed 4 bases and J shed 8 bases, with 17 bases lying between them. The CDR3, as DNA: TGTGCCAGCAGCCTAGGGAGGGGCTCTTGGGAAAAACTGTTTTTT. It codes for CASSLGRGSWEKLFF.

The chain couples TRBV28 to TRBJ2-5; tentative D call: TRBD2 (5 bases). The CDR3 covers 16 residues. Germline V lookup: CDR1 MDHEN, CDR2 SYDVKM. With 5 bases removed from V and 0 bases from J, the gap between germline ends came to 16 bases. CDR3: CASSRGGSGHQETQYF. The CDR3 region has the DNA TGTGCCAGCAGTCGCGGTGGCAGCGGACACCAAGAGACCCAGTACTTC.

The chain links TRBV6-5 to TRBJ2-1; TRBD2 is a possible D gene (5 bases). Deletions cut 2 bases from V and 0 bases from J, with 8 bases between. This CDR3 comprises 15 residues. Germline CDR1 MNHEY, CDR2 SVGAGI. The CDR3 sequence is CASSYMGSSYNEQFF. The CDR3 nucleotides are TGTGCCAGCAGTTACATGGGGAGCTCCTACAATGAGCAGTTCTTC.